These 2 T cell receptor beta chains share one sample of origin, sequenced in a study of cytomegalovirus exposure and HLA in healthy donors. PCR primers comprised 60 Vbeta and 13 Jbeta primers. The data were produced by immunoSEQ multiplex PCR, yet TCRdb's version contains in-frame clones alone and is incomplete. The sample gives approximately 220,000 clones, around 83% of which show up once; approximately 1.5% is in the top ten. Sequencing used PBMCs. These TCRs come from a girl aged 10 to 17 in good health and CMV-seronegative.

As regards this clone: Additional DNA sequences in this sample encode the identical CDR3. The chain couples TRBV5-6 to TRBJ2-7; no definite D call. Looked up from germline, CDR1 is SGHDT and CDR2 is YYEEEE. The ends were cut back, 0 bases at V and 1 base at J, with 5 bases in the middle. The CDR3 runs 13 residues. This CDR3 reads CASSLVDSYEQYF. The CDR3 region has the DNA TGTGCCAGCAGCTTGGTAGATTCCTACGAGCAGTACTTC.

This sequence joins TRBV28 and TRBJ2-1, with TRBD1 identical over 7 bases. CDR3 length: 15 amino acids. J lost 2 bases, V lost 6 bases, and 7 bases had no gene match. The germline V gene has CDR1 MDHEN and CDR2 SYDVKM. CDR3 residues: CASRRDSQTYNEQFF. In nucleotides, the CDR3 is TGTGCCAGCAGACGGGACAGCCAAACCTACAATGAGCAGTTCTTC.